Listed here is a single T cell receptor (beta chain). This sample was included in a study of OX40 agonist ivuxolimab in advanced cancers. The overall study: The group had a mean age of approximately 60 years, ranged from about 20 to 80, and was less than 85% male.

The table came from immunoSEQ multiplex PCR; TCRdb's copy has only in-frame clones and leaves some out. The sample carries 25,000 to 35,000 clones, approximately 84% recorded once. This CDR3 spans 11 amino acids. Trimming shortened V by 5 bases and J by 7 bases, and 8 bases separated the two germline ends. Germline V gives CDR1 MDHEN, CDR2 SYDVKM. The sequenced sample was CD4+ or CD8+ T cells sorted from blood, obtained in a trial of the OX40 agonist ivuxolimab. This TCR was sampled from an adult with an advanced solid tumor such as melanoma, head and neck, liver or kidney cancer. The V and J genes are TRBV28 and TRBJ1-1; maybe TRBD1 (6 bases). This CDR3 is CASSNRDEAFF. The CDR3 nucleotides are TGTGCCAGCAGTAACAGGGATGAAGCTTTCTTT. The whole variable domain, filled in from reference TRBV28 and TRBJ1-1, reads DVKVTQSSRYLVKRTGEKVFLECVQDMDHENMFWYRQDPGLGLRLIYFSYDVKMKEKGDIPEGYSVSREKKERFSLILESASTNQTSMYLCASSNRDEAFFGQGTRLTVV.